Below are 27 T cell receptor beta chains sequenced from a single sample in a study of beta chain features in type 1 diabetes. Expressed TCRB transcripts were sequenced, since all the RNA that had been isolated was reverse transcribed. Produced via immunoSEQ multiplex PCR; TCRdb's table is partial and in-frame only. The table shows a few hundred thousand clones, with around a quarter occurring only once. Sequencing was done on a sample of central memory CD4+ T cells from blood. These receptors were taken from a man younger than 40 in good health.

This clone was detected only a few times. The gene calls are TRBV14 and TRBJ2-7, with 7 bases matching TRBD1. CDR3 length: 17 amino acids. Trimming cost V 1 base and J 3 bases; bases outside gene matches: 12. The germline CDR1 and CDR2 sequences are SGHDN and FVKESK. CDR3 DNA sequence: TGTGCCAGCAGCCAAGCCCCGACAGGGATGAGTTACTACGAGCAGTACTTC. It encodes CASSQAPTGMSYYEQYF.

V and J are TRBV9 and TRBJ2-5; 9 bases are shared with TRBD2. CDR3 length: 13 amino acids. Trimming cost V 4 bases and J 5 bases; bases outside gene matches: 3. Looked up from germline, CDR1 is SGDLS and CDR2 is YYNGEE. The chain's CDR3 is CASSLGLAETQYF. CDR3 nucleotide sequence: TGTGCCAGCAGCCTAGGACTAGCGGAGACCCAGTACTTC.

This clone showed up just a few times. V is TRBV11-2 and J is TRBJ2-1, with 13 bases identical to TRBD2. CDR3 length: 15 amino acids. V trimming: 5 bases; J trimming: 9 bases; junction bases outside the gene matches: 7. Per the germline V gene, CDR1 is SGHAT and CDR2 is FQNNGV. The CDR3 reads CASSTGLAGASEQFF. CDR3 DNA: TGTGCCAGCAGCACCGGACTAGCGGGAGCGAGTGAGCAGTTCTTC. The full variable domain, in which reference TRBV11-2 and TRBJ2-1 provide the parts outside the CDR3, is EAGVAQSPRYKIIEKRQSVAFWCNPISGHATLYWYQQILGQGPKLLIQFQNNGVVDDSQLPKDRFSAERLKGVDSTLKIQPAKLEDSAVYLCASSTGLAGASEQFFGPGTRLTVL.

The V gene is TRBV18, the J gene TRBJ2-1, with 12 bases identical to TRBD2. Germline V lookup: CDR1 KGHSH, CDR2 LQKENI. V lost 1 base, J lost 4 bases, and 5 bases stayed unmatched. The CDR3 extends over 17 amino acids. This CDR3 is CASSPLTSGSEYNEQFF. In nucleotides, the CDR3 is TGTGCCAGCTCACCACTGACTAGCGGGAGTGAGTACAATGAGCAGTTCTTC.

This clone was picked up one time. The chain joins TRBV4-1 to TRBJ2-2; D possibly corresponds to TRBD2 (6 bases). The CDR3 contains 16 residues. Germline V CDR1 and CDR2: MGHRA, YSYEKL. The ends were cut back, 4 bases at V and 2 bases at J, with 14 bases in the middle. The CDR3 nucleotides are TGCGCCAGCAGCCTCCCCAGACTAGTTAACACCGGGGAGCTGTTTTTT. This encodes CASSLPRLVNTGELFF.

This clone was observed a few times. The chain employs TRBV4-3 and TRBJ1-5; 7 nucleotides align to TRBD1. J was trimmed by 3 bases and V by 4 bases; bases with no gene match: 6. This CDR3 spans 15 amino acids. CDR1 is LGHNA, CDR2 YSLEER, per germline. This CDR3 is CASSPGGQDNQPQHF. The CDR3 region has the DNA TGCGCCAGCAGCCCCGGTGGACAGGACAATCAGCCCCAGCATTTT.

The table lists this clone with a few counts. The genes are TRBV11-2 and TRBJ2-3; D ambiguous. This CDR3 region has 15 residues. CDR1 and CDR2 from the germline V gene are SGHAT and FQNNGV. V was shortened by 0 bases and J by 0 bases, with 7 bases between the two germline ends. CDR3 nucleotide sequence: TGTGCCAGCAGCTTAGACCCGCGAAGCACAGATACGCAGTATTTT. It yields the protein CASSLDPRSTDTQYF.

This clone showed up just once. The chain links TRBV5-1 to TRBJ1-1, with 7 bases fitting TRBD1. J lost 1 base, V lost 6 bases, and 6 bases had no gene match. The germline CDR1 and CDR2 sequences are SGHRS and YFSETQ. This CDR3 comprises 14 residues. The CDR3 sequence: CASTPGQTNTEAFF. The CDR3 DNA sequence: TGCGCCAGCACCCCGGGACAGACGAACACTGAAGCTTTCTTT.

This clone was seen just once. The sample holds other DNA sequences that translate to the same CDR3. J is TRBJ2-7 and V is TRBV5-6, with D uncertain. CDR1 and CDR2 from the germline V gene are SGHDT and YYEEEE. V lost 0 bases to trimming and J lost 0 bases, with 4 bases between them. The CDR3 has 13 residues. The CDR3 nucleotides read TGTGCCAGCAGCTTGGTCTCCTCCTACGAGCAGTACTTC. Translation: CASSLVSSYEQYF.

This chain joins TRBV5-1 and TRBJ1-1; D may be TRBD1 (6 bases). V was pared by 4 bases and J by 1 base, with 11 bases between. The length of the CDR3 is 14 residues. CDR1 is SGHRS, CDR2 YFSETQ, per germline. The CDR3 DNA follows: TGCGCCAGCAGCAAACAGACAGGGAACACTGAAGCTTTCTTT. Translated, it gives CASSKQTGNTEAFF.

The gene calls are TRBV7-2 and TRBJ2-5, with 15 bases that match TRBD2. Losses at the gene ends were 1 base for V and 5 bases for J; bases not matched to a gene: 2. This CDR3 is built from 16 residues. Per germline, CDR1 SGHTA and CDR2 FQGNSA. The CDR3 here is CASSLVGLAGGETQYF. The CDR3 nucleotides read TGTGCCAGCAGCTTAGTAGGACTAGCGGGAGGGGAGACCCAGTACTTC.

CDR3 in DNA: TGTGCCAGCAGTTACTCAGGGACTAGTCTCTACGAGCAGTACTTC. It specifies CASSYSGTSLYEQYF. The chain uses TRBV6-5 and TRBJ2-7; 8 bases map to TRBD2. CDR3 size: 15 residues. Germline V CDR1 and CDR2: MNHEY, SVGAGI. Losses at the gene ends were 0 bases for V and 3 bases for J; bases not matched to a gene: 4.

The rearrangement uses TRBV9 and TRBJ2-5; D gene unclear. The CDR3 extends over 15 amino acids. Germline CDR1 and CDR2: SGDLS and YYNGEE. Trimming cost V 4 bases and J 1 base, with 14 bases left between them. The CDR3 sequence: CASSPRANFQETQYF. DNA for the CDR3: TGTGCCAGCAGCCCCCGGGCTAATTTCCAAGAGACCCAGTACTTC.

The V call is TRBV5-1, the J call TRBJ2-7; D gene ambiguous. The CDR3 runs 14 residues. The V gene lost 0 bases and the J gene lost 6 bases, with 13 bases spanning the gap. Germline CDR1 and CDR2: SGHRS and YFSETQ. CDR3 coding DNA: TGCGCCAGCAGCTTGGATGGAGCTCCCTCCGAGCAGTACTTC. It specifies CASSLDGAPSEQYF.

This clone showed up just a few times. V is TRBV2 and J is TRBJ1-6; no reliable D call. Germline loops: CDR1 SNHLY, CDR2 FYNNEI. V was cut by 6 bases and J by 0 bases, with 12 bases left in between. The CDR3 consists of 16 residues. CDR3 sequence reads: CASRGGLSSYNSPLHF. DNA for the CDR3: TGTGCCAGCAGAGGAGGGCTTAGCTCCTATAATTCACCCCTCCACTTT.

Only a few counts were recorded for this clone. The rearrangement links TRBV5-1 to TRBJ2-7; 14 positions agree with TRBD2. Germline CDR1 is SGHRS and CDR2 is YFSETQ. J gave up 5 bases and V 5 bases, and 6 bases lay outside the gene matches. The CDR3 has 15 residues. The CDR3 bases are TGCGCCAGCAGAACGGGACTAGCGGGAGTCAACGAGCAGTACTTC. Protein product: CASRTGLAGVNEQYF.

This clone came up many times. The V call is TRBV7-2, the J call TRBJ2-5; no clear D gene. CDR1 is SGHTA, CDR2 FQGNSA, per germline. Trimming shortened V by 5 bases and J by 0 bases, and 7 bases separated the two germline ends. This CDR3 has 13 amino acids. CDR3 sequence reads: CASSPSYQETQYF. CDR3 DNA: TGTGCCAGCAGCCCCTCGTACCAAGAGACCCAGTACTTC.

The chain carries TRBV7-2 and TRBJ2-3, with D tentatively TRBD1 (5 bases). The germline V and J ends were trimmed by 2 bases and 4 bases, with 7 bases remaining between them. CDR1 and CDR2 from the germline V gene are SGHTA and FQGNSA. The CDR3 sequence is 13 residues long. The CDR3 reads CASSLQGPDTQYF. The CDR3 DNA is TGTGCCAGCAGCTTACAGGGCCCAGATACGCAGTATTTT.

The table lists this clone with a few counts. The V and J genes are TRBV5-6 and TRBJ2-7; the D is unclear. CDR3 size: 15 residues. Germline lookup yields CDR1 SGHDT and CDR2 YYEEEE. Deletions cut 0 bases from V and 3 bases from J, with 13 bases between. The CDR3 DNA reads TGTGCCAGCAGCTTGGTATCCCGCCGAGACTACGAGCAGTACTTC. Translation gives CASSLVSRRDYEQYF.

This clone was detected ten times or more. The V and J genes are TRBV13 and TRBJ2-7; TRBD2 might be the D (6 bases). The germline CDR1 and CDR2 sequences are PRHDT and FYEKMQ (reference sequence). This CDR3 region has 14 residues. Trimming took 0 bases from V and 4 from J, leaving 10 bases between them. CDR3 DNA sequence: TGTGCCAGCAGCTTAGGACAGCGGGCATACGAGCAGTACTTC. It is translated as CASSLGQRAYEQYF.

This chain joins TRBV2 and TRBJ2-2; D is perhaps TRBD2 (6 bases). The CDR3 has 14 residues. Germline-derived CDR1 and CDR2 are SNHLY and FYNNEI. Trimming took 8 bases from V and 6 from J, leaving 16 bases between them. CDR3 bases: TGTGCCAGCTCAGGGAGGTTCGGTCCCGGGGAGCTGTTTTTT. Translation: CASSGRFGPGELFF.

This clone was seen a few times. This chain uses TRBV30 with TRBJ1-5; weak D call: TRBD1 (5 bases). Germline V lookup: CDR1 GTSNPN, CDR2 SVGIG (reference sequence). The V and J ends lost 2 bases and 7 bases respectively, with 12 bases between them. The CDR3 runs to 13 residues. CDR3 bases: TGTGCCTGGAGTTTTGATCAGGGACAGCCCCAGCATTTT. Translating gives CAWSFDQGQPQHF.

This clone appeared a few times. The chain uses TRBV7-2 and TRBJ2-3; a weak D match, TRBD1 (6 bases). With 3 bases removed from V and 6 bases from J, the gap between germline ends came to 13 bases. The germline V gene encodes CDR1 SGHTA and CDR2 FQGNSA. The CDR3 is 14 residues long. The CDR3 sequence: CASSLAGASDTQYF. The CDR3 DNA is TGTGCCAGCAGCTTGGCAGGGGCAAGCGATACGCAGTATTTT.

The rearrangement uses TRBV29-1 and TRBJ2-3; no reliable D call. Looked up from germline, CDR1 is SQVTM and CDR2 is ANQGSEA. The germline V and J ends were trimmed by 5 bases and 2 bases, with 14 bases remaining between them. The CDR3 contains 14 residues. This CDR3 is CSVRARTDTDTQYF. CDR3 nucleotides: TGCAGCGTTAGGGCTAGAACCGACACAGATACGCAGTATTTT.

On this clone: A much more abundant neighbour one base away suggests this may be a read error. The chain employs TRBV6-1 and TRBJ2-3; D is unclear. From germline, CDR1 is MNHNS and CDR2 SASEGT. CDR3 size: 12 residues. V was clipped by 3 bases and J by 2 bases, with 3 bases between them. This CDR3 is CASSDNTDTQYF. The CDR3 DNA follows: TGTGCCAGCAGTGACAACACAGATACGCAGTATTTT.

CDR3 nucleotide sequence: TGCCGGAGGGTAGCGGGAGACTCCTACGAGCAGTACTTC. Protein sequence: CRRVAGDSYEQYF. The rearrangement uses TRBV29-1 and TRBJ2-7; 9 bases align to TRBD2. Germline loops: CDR1 SQVTM, CDR2 ANQGSEA. This CDR3 spans 13 amino acids.

This clone appeared a few times. V usage is TRBV7-2 and J usage is TRBJ1-2; D may be TRBD1 (6 bases). Trimming left V 1 base short and J 4 bases short, with 13 bases between. Germline loops: CDR1 SGHTA, CDR2 FQGNSA. There are 15 residues in the CDR3. The CDR3 sequence is CASSLGRLGAYGYTF. The CDR3 DNA follows: TGTGCCAGCAGCTTAGGGCGGTTGGGGGCCTATGGCTACACCTTC.